The present T cell receptor beta chain was sequenced within a study of shared clonotypes between healthy human individuals. Data came from immunoSEQ multiplex PCR; TCRdb stores just in-frame clones and leaves some out. This sample carries 2.3 million or so clones, approximately 93% of them seen once, and the ten largest clones take about 0.39%. On this clone itself: Antigen unknown.

V lost 1 base to trimming and J lost 7 bases, with 10 bases between them. Germline V gene data show CDR1 as MDHEN and CDR2 as SYDVKM. This CDR3 has 14 amino acids. The study's findings and limits: A generally larger estimated richness was seen in naive subsets than in memory subsets.

Source material: naive CD4+ T cells from PBMCs. The subset denotes: CD45RA+ positively selected. The TCR sequence derives from a man between 18 and 29 years old in good health. Some clones in this sample may be carry-over from other donors' samples. The chain carries TRBV28 and TRBJ1-4; D may be TRBD1 (6 bases). In nucleotides, the CDR3 is TGTGCCAGCAGTTTATCAGGGGCTGCTGAAAAACTGTTTTTT. Residues: CASSLSGAAEKLFF.